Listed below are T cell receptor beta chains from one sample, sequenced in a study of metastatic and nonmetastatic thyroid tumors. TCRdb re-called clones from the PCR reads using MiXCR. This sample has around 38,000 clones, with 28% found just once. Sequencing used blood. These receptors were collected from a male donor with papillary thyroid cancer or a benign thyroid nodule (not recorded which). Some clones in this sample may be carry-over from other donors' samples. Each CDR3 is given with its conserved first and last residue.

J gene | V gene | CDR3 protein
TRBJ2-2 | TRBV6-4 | CASRQVLNTGELFF
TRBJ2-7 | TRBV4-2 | CASSQEGSGNPYDQYF
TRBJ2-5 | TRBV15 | CATSRDVDVREPQYF
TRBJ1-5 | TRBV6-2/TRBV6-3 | CASSGTTGGEQPQQF
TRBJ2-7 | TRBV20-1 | CSARPGSYEQNF
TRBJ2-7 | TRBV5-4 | CASNLEGVENEQYF
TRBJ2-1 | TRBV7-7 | CASSFTDGNEQFF
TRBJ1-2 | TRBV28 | CASSLGFRGYTF
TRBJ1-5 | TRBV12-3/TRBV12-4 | CASSLGRGLSNQPQHF
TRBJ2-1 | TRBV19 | CANPTRNRDEQFF
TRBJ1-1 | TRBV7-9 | CASSGLQPLSGEAFF
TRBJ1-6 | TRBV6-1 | CASSERFPLHF
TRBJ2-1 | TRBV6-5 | CASSYVGANSDEQFF
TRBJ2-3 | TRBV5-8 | CASIARLRGRTDTQYF
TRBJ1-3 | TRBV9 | CASSVGGNSGNTIYF
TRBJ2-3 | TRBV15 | CATSRVGQGYTDTQYF
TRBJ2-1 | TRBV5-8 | CASSLDPGTYNEQFF
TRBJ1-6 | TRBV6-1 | CASSQQLGSPLHF
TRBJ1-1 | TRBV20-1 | CSAPLWDTEALF
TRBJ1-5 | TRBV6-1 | CASSNRQTSNRQPQHF
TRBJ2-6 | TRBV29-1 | CSVQTSGANVLTF
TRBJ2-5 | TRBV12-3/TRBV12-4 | CASSLGRGETQYF